Reported below is one T cell receptor (beta chain). In the authors' workflow: For nucleated cells, counts were estimated from reference gene primer amplification. Clones were sequenced by immunoSEQ multiplex PCR, and TCRdb holds only the in-frame ones, with some missing. That table gives V, J and clone size, and the DNA gave D and trimming. Found here are about 250,000 clones, more than 70% of them singletons; the top ten hold roughly 6.8%. This entry belongs to a study of blood T cell repertoires in COVID-19. The length of the CDR3 is 15 residues. CDR1 is MNHNY, CDR2 SVGAGI, per germline (reference sequence). The J segment lost 1 base and the V segment lost 4 bases, leaving 6 bases of the junction unmatched.

Material for sequencing was peripheral blood. The sequence derives from a woman aged 25 to 39 with COVID-19, enrolled during active disease. J is TRBJ1-1 and V is TRBV6-6, with 7 positions matching TRBD1. In nucleotides, the CDR3 is TGTGCCAGCAGTTCCCCCGACAGGGCGAACACTGAAGCTTTCTTT. Encoded protein: CASSSPDRANTEAFF.